The 16 T cell receptor beta chains below were found in one sample sequenced in a study of OX40 agonist ivuxolimab in advanced cancers. The method was immunoSEQ multiplex PCR; TCRdb's version includes in-frame clones alone and lacks a portion of them. The sample has fewer than 100,000 clones; approximately 86% are singletons. Material: CD4+ or CD8+ T cells sorted from blood, obtained in a trial of the OX40 agonist ivuxolimab. The receptors here all came from an adult with an advanced solid tumor such as melanoma, head and neck, liver or kidney cancer.

The rearrangement links TRBV5-5 to TRBJ1-2, with TRBD1 matching 7 bases. Germline CDR1 reads SGHKS; CDR2 reads YYEKEE (reference sequence). This CDR3 comprises 15 residues. V shed 5 bases, J shed 0 bases, and the junction held 7 bases outside the gene matches. DNA for the CDR3: TGTGCCAGCAGACCCGACAGGGCAGCTAACTATGGCTACACCTTC. It codes for CASRPDRAANYGYTF.

The gene calls are TRBV19 and TRBJ1-1; tentative D call: TRBD1 (6 bases). There are 13 residues in the CDR3. Germline V gives CDR1 LNHDA, CDR2 SQIVND (reference sequence). V lost 5 bases and J 10 bases, leaving 17 bases between the germline ends. As DNA, the CDR3 is TGTGCCAGTAGTCCGCAGGGGACTATGGGAGCTTTCTTT. Translating it yields CASSPQGTMGAFF.

The rearrangement links TRBV11-3 to TRBJ2-3; 8 bases line up with TRBD2. V shed 4 bases, J shed 3 bases, and the junction held 6 bases outside the gene matches. In germline, CDR1 is SGHNT, CDR2 YENEEA. CDR3 length: 15 residues. The CDR3: CASSSIGGATDTQYF. As DNA, the CDR3 is TGTGCCAGCAGCTCAATCGGGGGGGCGACAGATACGCAGTATTTT.

The chain couples TRBV29-1 to TRBJ2-7, with a possible D match to TRBD1 (5 bases). V was pared by 4 bases and J by 0 bases, with 10 bases between. The CDR3 runs 13 residues. CDR1 SQVTM and CDR2 ANQGSEA come from the germline V gene. The CDR3 sequence: CSVGTRASYEQYF. The CDR3, as DNA: TGCAGCGTTGGGACAAGAGCCTCCTACGAGCAGTACTTC.

This clone was recorded only once. As DNA, the CDR3 is TGTGCCAGCAGCCCTTCTCCTACCGGGGAGCTGTTTTTT. This translates into CASSPSPTGELFF. The V gene is TRBV5-4, the J gene TRBJ2-2; D gene unclear. The V and J ends lost 4 bases and 5 bases respectively, with 9 bases between them. Germline lookup yields CDR1 SGHNT and CDR2 YYREEE (reference sequence). The CDR3 extends over 13 amino acids.

This sequence joins TRBV6-1 and TRBJ1-5; 7 nucleotides match TRBD1. CDR1 is MNHNS, CDR2 SASEGT, per germline. CDR3 size: 13 residues. V lost 6 bases to trimming and J lost 5 bases; unmatched junction nucleotides: 4. CDR3 residues: CASRRQGDQPQHF. CDR3 bases: TGTGCCAGCAGAAGACAGGGCGATCAGCCCCAGCATTTT.

The table lists this clone with a count of one. The J gene is TRBJ2-2, the V gene TRBV11-2; D uncertain. The germline V gene encodes CDR1 SGHAT and CDR2 FQNNGV. The V gene lost 8 bases and the J gene lost 6 bases, with 7 bases spanning the gap. This CDR3 contains 11 residues. In DNA, the CDR3 is TGTGCCAGCCCCGCGTCCGGGGAGCTGTTTTTT. It specifies CASPASGELFF.

The rearrangement joins TRBV27 to TRBJ1-4; D perhaps matches TRBD1 (5 bases). The CDR3 has 14 residues. Per germline, CDR1 MNHEY and CDR2 SMNVEV (reference sequence). With 4 bases removed from V and 12 bases from J, the gap between germline ends came to 18 bases. CDR3 residues: CASSSADSGGELFF. DNA for the CDR3: TGTGCCAGCAGTTCCGCCGACAGCGGAGGAGAACTGTTTTTT.

The V call is TRBV6-6, the J call TRBJ2-7; D unresolved. The germline V gene encodes CDR1 MNHNY and CDR2 SVGAGI (reference sequence). The CDR3 sequence is 15 residues long. V lost 6 bases and J 3 bases, leaving 18 bases between the germline ends. The CDR3 DNA reads TGTGCCAGCAGCCCTAGGCCCGGGCAAAGCTACGAGCAGTACTTC. Amino acids: CASSPRPGQSYEQYF.

J is TRBJ2-7 and V is TRBV28; D is undetermined. CDR1 and CDR2 from the germline V gene are MDHEN and SYDVKM. V was pared by 6 bases and J by 6 bases, with 18 bases between. The length of the CDR3 is 14 residues. Here the CDR3 DNA reads TGTGCCAGCAGCCTAACCCAGGTGGGCGGCGAGCAGTACTTC. It specifies CASSLTQVGGEQYF.

The chain's CDR3 is CASSQLLRGSGGHNTEAFF. CDR3 nucleotides: TGTGCCAGCAGCCAACTCCTCCGGGGGTCAGGGGGACATAACACTGAAGCTTTCTTT. The genes are TRBV7-2 and TRBJ1-1, with 7 bases fitting TRBD1. Germline values: CDR1 SGHTA, CDR2 FQGNSA. The CDR3 covers 19 residues. The junction had 20 bases not matched to a gene; V was cut back by 5 bases and J by 2 bases. The full variable domain, with the rest looked up from reference TRBV7-2 and TRBJ1-1, is GAGVSQSPSNKVTEKGKDVELRCDPISGHTALYWYRQSLGQGLEFLIYFQGNSAPDKSGLPSDRFSAERTGGSVSTLTIQRTQQEDSAVYLCASSQLLRGSGGHNTEAFFGQGTRLTVV.

This clone was observed a few times. V is TRBV28 and J is TRBJ1-1; no clear D gene. The CDR3 has 13 amino acids. V shed 4 bases and J shed 0 bases, with 6 bases lying between them. CDR1 is MDHEN and CDR2 is SYDVKM in the germline V gene. In nucleotides, the CDR3 is TGTGCCAGCAGTTCCTTTATGAACACTGAAGCTTTCTTT. This codes for CASSSFMNTEAFF.

The chain combines TRBV5-7 with TRBJ1-2; 9 positions agree with TRBD1. TRBV5-7 is known as an ORF, though its function is uncertain. V dropped 0 bases and J dropped 4; count of bases not matched to a gene: 1. The CDR3 runs to 14 residues. The CDR3 sequence: CASSLEQGAYGYTF. The CDR3 DNA reads TGTGCCAGCAGCTTGGAACAGGGGGCCTATGGCTACACCTTC.

The gene calls are TRBV19 and TRBJ2-7; TRBD1 agrees at 8 bases. After removal of 5 bases from V and 3 bases from J, the junction contained 3 bases not matched to a gene. This CDR3 comprises 13 residues. Germline-derived CDR1 and CDR2 are LNHDA and SQIVND (reference sequence). CDR3: CASSQGAYYEQYF. Written as DNA, the CDR3 is TGTGCCAGTAGTCAGGGGGCTTACTACGAGCAGTACTTC.

V and J are TRBV7-9 and TRBJ1-2, with a possible D match to TRBD1 (6 bases). The CDR3 is made up of 14 amino acids. Per germline, CDR1 SEHNR and CDR2 FQNEAQ (reference sequence). The ends were cut back, 5 bases at V and 8 bases at J, with 18 bases in the middle. CDR3 region: CASSLRGRGDGYTF. The CDR3 DNA reads TGTGCCAGCAGCCTCAGGGGACGGGGGGACGGCTACACCTTC.

The genes are TRBV5-1 and TRBJ2-1; D unresolved. With 2 bases removed from V and 5 bases from J, the gap between germline ends came to 14 bases. Germline V gene sequence: CDR1 SGHRS, CDR2 YFSETQ. This CDR3 has 15 amino acids. This CDR3 reads CASSFTGSSNNEQFF. The CDR3 DNA follows: TGCGCCAGCAGCTTCACCGGGTCGTCAAACAATGAGCAGTTCTTC. Together with reference TRBV5-1 and TRBJ2-1, the CDR3 gives the full variable domain: KAGVTQTPRYLIKTRGQQVTLSCSPISGHRSVSWYQQTPGQGLQFLFEYFSETQRNKGNFPGRFSGRQFSNSRSEMNVSTLELGDSALYLCASSFTGSSNNEQFFGPGTRLTVL.